This T cell receptor (beta chain) originates from a study of low-dose radiotherapy and immunotherapy resistance in tumors. There are a few counts of this clonotype. Time point reported: after trial treatment. Treatment indicated: LDRT plus nivolumab, ipilimumab, low-dose cyclophosphamide and aspirin (RACIN trial). Administered to the donors were nivolumab, ipilimumab, aspirin, low-dose cyclophosphamide and low-dose radiotherapy. TRAV- and TRBV-specific primers were used for first-strand cDNA, which covered alpha and beta chains. Amplification of TCRs used a constant-region primer and V-primer adapter for roughly 21 PCR cycles. A single record per CDR3 protein comes from TCRdb applying MiXCR to the reads. Among 85,000 to 95,000 distinct CDR3 sequences listed, 20% to 25% were seen once. The germline gives CDR1 SGHVS, CDR2 FQNEAQ. Trimming removed 5 bases from V and 3 bases from J; junction bases left unmatched: 9. There are 17 residues in the CDR3.

The sequence derives from a female donor with ovarian cancer. The sample in question was PBMCs, obtained after low-dose radiotherapy plus immunotherapy. The V call is TRBV7-8, the J call TRBJ2-1; TRBD2 matches at 11 bases. CDR3 in amino acids: CASSQTLAGGYYNEQFF. The DNA of the CDR3 is TGTGCCAGCAGCCAAACCTTAGCGGGAGGGTACTACAATGAGCAGTTCTTC.